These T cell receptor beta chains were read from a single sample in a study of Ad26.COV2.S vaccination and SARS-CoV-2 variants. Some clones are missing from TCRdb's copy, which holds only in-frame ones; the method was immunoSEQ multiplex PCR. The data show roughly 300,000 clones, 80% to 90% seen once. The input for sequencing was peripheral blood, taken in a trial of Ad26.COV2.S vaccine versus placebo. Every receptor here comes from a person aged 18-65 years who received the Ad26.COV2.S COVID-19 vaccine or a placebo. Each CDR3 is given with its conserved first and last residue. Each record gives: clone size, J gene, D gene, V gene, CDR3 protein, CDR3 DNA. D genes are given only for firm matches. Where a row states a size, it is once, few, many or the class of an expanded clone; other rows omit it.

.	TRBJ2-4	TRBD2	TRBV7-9	CASSAREGYNIQYF	TGTGCCAGCAGCGCCCGGGAGGGTTACAACATTCAGTACTTC
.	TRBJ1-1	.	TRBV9	CASSVATNTEAFF	TGTGCCAGCAGCGTAGCCACAAACACTGAAGCTTTCTTT
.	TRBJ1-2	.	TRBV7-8	CASSFSPANYGYTF	TGTGCCAGCAGCTTCAGCCCAGCTAACTATGGCTACACCTTC
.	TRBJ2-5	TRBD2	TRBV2	CASSEGSAGGRETQYF	TGTGCCAGCAGTGAAGGTTCAGCGGGGGGGCGAGAGACCCAGTACTTC
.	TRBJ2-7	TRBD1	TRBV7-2	CASSRGQGAYDEQYF	TGTGCCAGCAGTCGCGGACAGGGGGCGTATGACGAGCAGTACTTC
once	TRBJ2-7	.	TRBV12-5	CASGLVRSRGSSYEQYF	TGTGCTAGTGGTTTGGTAAGGAGCCGGGGGAGCTCCTACGAGCAGTACTTC
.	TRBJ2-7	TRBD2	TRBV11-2	CASSLDFTGGPGEQYF	TGTGCCAGCAGCTTAGATTTTACGGGAGGGCCGGGCGAGCAGTACTTC
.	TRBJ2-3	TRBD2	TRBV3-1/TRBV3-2	CASSQGDVSGRPTDTQYF	TGTGCCAGCAGCCAAGGGGATGTTAGCGGGAGACCAACAGATACGCAGTATTTT
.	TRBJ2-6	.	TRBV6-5	CASGWRGSGANVLTF	TGTGCCAGCGGGTGGAGGGGCTCTGGGGCCAACGTCCTGACTTTC
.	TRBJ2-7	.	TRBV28	CASSLLQGFGDEQYF	TGTGCCAGCAGTTTATTGCAGGGTTTTGGTGACGAGCAGTACTTC
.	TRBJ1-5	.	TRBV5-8	CASSKTEGSNQPQHF	TGTGCCAGCAGCAAGACCGAGGGTAGCAATCAGCCCCAGCATTTT
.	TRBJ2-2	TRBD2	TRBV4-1	CASSQPSSGGELFF	TGCGCCAGCAGCCAACCCTCTAGCGGCGGGGAGCTGTTTTTT
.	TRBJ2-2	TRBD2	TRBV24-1	CATSAASGNTGELFF	TGTGCCACCAGTGCGGCTAGCGGGAACACCGGGGAGCTGTTTTTT
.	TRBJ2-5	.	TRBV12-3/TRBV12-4	CASSSGLQETQYF	TGTGCCAGCAGTTCTGGACTGCAAGAGACCCAGTACTTC
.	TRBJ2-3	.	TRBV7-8	CASSFVGTDTQYF	TGTGCCAGCAGCTTCGTGGGCACAGATACGCAGTATTTT
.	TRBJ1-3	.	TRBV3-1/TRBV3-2	CASSQDGRSTIYF	TGTGCCAGCAGCCAAGACGGACGGAGCACCATATATTTT
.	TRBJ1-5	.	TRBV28	CASSLPPGYNQPQHF	TGTGCCAGCAGTTTACCCCCCGGCTACAATCAGCCCCAGCATTTT
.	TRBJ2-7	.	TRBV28	CASRIGRTYEQYF	TGTGCCAGCAGGATTGGACGTACCTACGAGCAGTACTTC
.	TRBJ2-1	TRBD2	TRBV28	CASSLYSLAAPYNEQFF	TGTGCCAGCAGTTTATATTCCCTAGCGGCACCCTACAATGAGCAGTTCTTC
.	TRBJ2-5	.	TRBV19	CASRGSAYQETQYF	TGTGCCAGTAGGGGAAGTGCGTACCAAGAGACCCAGTACTTC
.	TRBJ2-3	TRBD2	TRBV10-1	CASSESSGTSGKGNTQYF	TGCGCCAGCAGTGAGTCGTCCGGGACTAGCGGGAAGGGAAATACGCAGTATTTT
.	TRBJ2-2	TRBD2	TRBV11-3	CASSFNPLAGDANTGELFF	TGTGCCAGCAGCTTTAATCCCCTAGCGGGGGACGCGAACACCGGGGAGCTGTTTTTT
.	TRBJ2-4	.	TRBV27	CASSLSHSKNIQYF	TGTGCCAGCAGTTTGTCTCACAGCAAAAACATTCAGTACTTC
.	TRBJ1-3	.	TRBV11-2	CASSLQVFSGNTIYF	TGTGCCAGCAGCTTACAGGTCTTCTCTGGAAACACCATATATTTT
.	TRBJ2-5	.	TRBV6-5	CASSPSRGSTETQYF	TGTGCCAGCAGCCCCTCCAGGGGTAGTACAGAGACCCAGTACTTC
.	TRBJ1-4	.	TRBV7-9	CASSRNEKLFF	TGTGCCAGCAGCCGGAATGAAAAACTGTTTTTT
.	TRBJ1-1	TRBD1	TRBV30	CAWGENRGFGDTEAFF	TGTGCCTGGGGTGAAAACAGGGGGTTTGGGGACACTGAAGCTTTCTTT
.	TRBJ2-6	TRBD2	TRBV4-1	CASSQAKASGRLFWANVLTF	TGCGCCAGCAGCCAAGCTAAGGCTAGCGGGAGGTTATTTTGGGCCAACGTCCTGACTTTC
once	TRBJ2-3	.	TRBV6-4	CASSASANTDTQYF	TGTGCCAGCAGTGCTAGCGCAAACACAGATACGCAGTATTTT
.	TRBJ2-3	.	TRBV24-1	CATSDSRQMDTQYF	TGTGCCACCAGTGATTCTCGACAGATGGATACGCAGTATTTT
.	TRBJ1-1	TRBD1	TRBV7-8	CASSLPVTGGNTEAFF	TGTGCCAGCAGCTTACCCGTTACAGGGGGGAACACTGAAGCTTTCTTT
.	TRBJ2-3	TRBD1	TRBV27	CASSLGQGAFGDTQYF	TGTGCCAGCAGTTTAGGGCAGGGGGCCTTTGGTGATACGCAGTATTTT
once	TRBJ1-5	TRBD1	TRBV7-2	CASSLRGQGARQPQHF	TGTGCCAGCAGCTTAAGGGGACAGGGGGCTCGTCAGCCCCAGCATTTT
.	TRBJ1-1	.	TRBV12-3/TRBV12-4	CASSLLENTEAFF	TGTGCCAGCAGCCTTTTGGAGAACACTGAAGCTTTCTTT
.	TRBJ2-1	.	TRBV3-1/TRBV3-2	CASSQDGTYNEQFF	TGTGCCAGCAGCCAAGATGGGACCTACAATGAGCAGTTCTTC
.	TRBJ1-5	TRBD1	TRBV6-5	CASSRTGTNQPQHF	TGTGCCAGCAGCAGGACAGGGACCAATCAGCCCCAGCATTTT
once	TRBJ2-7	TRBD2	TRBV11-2	CASSPGTSGRAYEQYF	TGTGCCAGCAGCCCAGGGACTAGCGGGAGGGCCTACGAGCAGTACTTC
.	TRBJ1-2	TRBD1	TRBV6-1	CASSDPTGFGGYTF	TGTGCCAGCAGTGACCCGACAGGGTTTGGTGGCTACACCTTC
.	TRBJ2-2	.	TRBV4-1	CASSQVGGRTGELFF	TGCGCCAGCAGCCAAGTAGGGGGGCGTACCGGGGAGCTGTTTTTT
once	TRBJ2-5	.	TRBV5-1	CASSLGQGGPQETQYF	TGCGCCAGCAGCTTGGGACAGGGAGGTCCCCAAGAGACCCAGTACTTC
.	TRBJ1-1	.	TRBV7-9	CASSLADRYFNTEAFF	TGTGCCAGCAGCTTAGCGGACAGATACTTTAACACTGAAGCTTTCTTT
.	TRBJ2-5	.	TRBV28	CASSLRETQYF	TGTGCCAGCAGTTTAAGAGAGACCCAGTACTTC
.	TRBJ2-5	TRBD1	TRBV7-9	CASSRTGPQETQYF	TGTGCCAGCAGCCGGACAGGGCCCCAAGAGACCCAGTACTTC
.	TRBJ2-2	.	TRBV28	CASRRRVLNTGELFF	TGTGCCAGCAGACGGAGGGTGTTGAACACCGGGGAGCTGTTTTTT
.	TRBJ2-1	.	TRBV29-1	CSANRVSGAEQFF	TGCAGCGCAAACAGGGTTAGCGGCGCTGAGCAGTTCTTC
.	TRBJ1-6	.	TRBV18	CASSQDRHNSPLHF	TGTGCCAGCTCACAGGATAGACATAATTCACCCCTCCACTTT
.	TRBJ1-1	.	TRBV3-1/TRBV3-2	CASSQEAGAAEAFF	TGTGCCAGCAGCCAAGAGGCGGGGGCCGCTGAAGCTTTCTTT
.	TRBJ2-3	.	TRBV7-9	CASSLAVGGRSTDTQYF	TGTGCCAGCAGCTTAGCGGTGGGGGGACGGAGCACAGATACGCAGTATTTT
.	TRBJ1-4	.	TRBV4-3	CASSQDSQGREKLFF	TGCGCCAGCAGCCAAGATTCACAGGGTCGAGAAAAACTGTTTTTT
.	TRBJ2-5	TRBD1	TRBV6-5	CASSRTGLNQETQYF	TGTGCCAGCAGTAGGACAGGGTTAAACCAAGAGACCCAGTACTTC
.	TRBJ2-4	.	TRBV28	CASSPLDLAKNIQYF	TGTGCCAGCAGTCCCTTGGATTTAGCCAAAAACATTCAGTACTTC
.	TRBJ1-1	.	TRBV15	CATSRGGGGSGNTEAFF	TGTGCCACCAGCAGAGGTGGAGGGGGATCGGGAAACACTGAAGCTTTCTTT
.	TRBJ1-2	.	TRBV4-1	CASRFRLGANYGYTF	TGCGCCAGCAGGTTCCGGCTGGGGGCTAACTATGGCTACACCTTC
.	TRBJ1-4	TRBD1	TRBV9	CASSRTGPGEKLFF	TGTGCCAGCAGCCGGACAGGGCCGGGGGAAAAACTGTTTTTT